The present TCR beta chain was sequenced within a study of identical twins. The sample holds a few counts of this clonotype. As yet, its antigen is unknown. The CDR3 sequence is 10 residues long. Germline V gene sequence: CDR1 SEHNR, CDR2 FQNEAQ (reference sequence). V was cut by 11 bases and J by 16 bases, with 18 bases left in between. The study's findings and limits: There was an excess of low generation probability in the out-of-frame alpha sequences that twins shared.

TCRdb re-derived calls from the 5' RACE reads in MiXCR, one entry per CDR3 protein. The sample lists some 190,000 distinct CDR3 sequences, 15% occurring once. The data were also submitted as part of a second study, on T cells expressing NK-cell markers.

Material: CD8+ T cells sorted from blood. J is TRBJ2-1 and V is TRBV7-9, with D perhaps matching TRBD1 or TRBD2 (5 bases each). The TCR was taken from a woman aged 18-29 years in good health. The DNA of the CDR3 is TGTGCCTCGGGGCCCGGGGTGAGATTCTTC. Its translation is CASGPGVRFF.